This TCR beta chain emerged from a study of cytomegalovirus exposure and HLA in healthy donors. Amplification used 60 Vbeta primers and 13 Jbeta primers. The method was immunoSEQ multiplex PCR; TCRdb's version includes in-frame clones alone and lacks a portion of them. The sample holds 50,000 to 55,000 clones, about two thirds seen once. Regarding the study as a whole: No immune exposure information besides CMV serostatus was available.

The CDR3 length is 12 residues. Germline CDR1 is SGHVS and CDR2 is FQNEAQ. Trimming left V 5 bases short and J 6 bases short, with 9 bases between. About this clone: Its antigen is as yet unknown.

This chain uses TRBV7-8 with TRBJ2-3; the D is unclear. Sequencing used PBMCs. The receptor comes from a woman aged 45-60 years in good health and CMV-seropositive. The CDR3 nucleotides are TGTGCCAGCAGCCCCGGTCCGGATACGCAGTATTTT. It encodes CASSPGPDTQYF. Full variable domain (missing parts from reference TRBV7-8 and TRBJ2-3): GAGVSQSPRYKVAKRGQDVALRCDPISGHVSLFWYQQALGQGPEFLTYFQNEAQLDKSGLPSDRFFAERPEGSVSTLKIQRTQQEDSAVYLCASSPGPDTQYFGPGTRLTVL.